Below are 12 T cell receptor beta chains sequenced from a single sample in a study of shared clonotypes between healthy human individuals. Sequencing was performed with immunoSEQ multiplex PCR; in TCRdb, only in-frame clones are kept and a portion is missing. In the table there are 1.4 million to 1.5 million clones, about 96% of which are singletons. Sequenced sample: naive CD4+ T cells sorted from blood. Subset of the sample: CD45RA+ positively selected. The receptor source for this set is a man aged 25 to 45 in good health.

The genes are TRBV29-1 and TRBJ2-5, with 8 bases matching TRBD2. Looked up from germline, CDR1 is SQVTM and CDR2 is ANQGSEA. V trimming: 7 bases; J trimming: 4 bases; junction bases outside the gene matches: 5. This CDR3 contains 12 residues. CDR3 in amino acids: CSAWTSIETQYF. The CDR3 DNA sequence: TGCAGCGCCTGGACTAGCATAGAGACCCAGTACTTC.

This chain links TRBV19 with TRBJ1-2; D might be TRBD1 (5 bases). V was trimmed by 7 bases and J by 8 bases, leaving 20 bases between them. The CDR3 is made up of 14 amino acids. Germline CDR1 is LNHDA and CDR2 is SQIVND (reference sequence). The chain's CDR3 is CASTLGPNGGGYTF. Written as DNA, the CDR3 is TGTGCCAGTACCCTGGGACCCAACGGTGGGGGCTACACCTTC.

The CDR3 bases are TGTGCCAGCAGCTTAGTCGTAAAACCGGAGACCCAGTACTTC. This gives the protein CASSLVVKPETQYF. The chain combines TRBV7-2 with TRBJ2-5; unclear D gene. The V gene's germline CDR1 is SGHTA and CDR2 FQGNSA. CDR3 length equals 14 residues. Between the trimmed V and J ends, which lost 1 base and 5 bases, there was a span of 11 bases.

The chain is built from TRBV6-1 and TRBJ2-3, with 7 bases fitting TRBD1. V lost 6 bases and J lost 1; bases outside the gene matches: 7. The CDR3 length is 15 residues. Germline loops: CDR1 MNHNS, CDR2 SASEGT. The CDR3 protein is CASSWDRRGTDTQYF. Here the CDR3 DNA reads TGTGCCAGCAGCTGGGACAGAAGGGGCACAGATACGCAGTATTTT.

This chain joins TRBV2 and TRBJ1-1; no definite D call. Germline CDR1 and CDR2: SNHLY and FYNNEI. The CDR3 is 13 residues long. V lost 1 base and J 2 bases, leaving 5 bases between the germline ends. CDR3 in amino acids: CASSEDSNTEAFF. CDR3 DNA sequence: TGTGCCAGCAGTGAAGACAGTAACACTGAAGCTTTCTTT.

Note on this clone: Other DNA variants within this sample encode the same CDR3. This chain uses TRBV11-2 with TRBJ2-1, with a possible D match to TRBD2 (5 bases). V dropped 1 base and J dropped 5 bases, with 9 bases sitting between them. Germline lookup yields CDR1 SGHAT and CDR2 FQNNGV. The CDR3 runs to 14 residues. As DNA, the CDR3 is TGTGCCAGCAGCTTAGCATCGGGAAACAATGAGCAGTTCTTC. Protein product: CASSLASGNNEQFF.

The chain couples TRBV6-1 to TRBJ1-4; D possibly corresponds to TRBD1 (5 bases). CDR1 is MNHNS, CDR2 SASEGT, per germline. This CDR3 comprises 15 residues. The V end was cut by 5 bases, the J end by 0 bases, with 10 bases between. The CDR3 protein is CASSPRVSTNEKLFF. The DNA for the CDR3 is TGTGCCAGCAGTCCCAGGGTGTCAACTAATGAAAAACTGTTTTTT.

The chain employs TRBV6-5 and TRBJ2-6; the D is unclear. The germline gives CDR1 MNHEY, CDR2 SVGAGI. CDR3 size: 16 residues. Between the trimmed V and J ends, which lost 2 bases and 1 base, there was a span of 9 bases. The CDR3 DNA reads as TGTGCCAGCAGTTACGGTATAAAGTCTGGGGCCAACGTCCTGACTTTC. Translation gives CASSYGIKSGANVLTF.

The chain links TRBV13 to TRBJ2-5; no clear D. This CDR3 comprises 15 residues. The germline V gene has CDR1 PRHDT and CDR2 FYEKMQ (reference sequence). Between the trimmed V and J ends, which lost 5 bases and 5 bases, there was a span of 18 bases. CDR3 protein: CASSNSRPPAETQYF. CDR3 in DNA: TGTGCCAGCAGCAACTCCCGACCACCCGCCGAGACCCAGTACTTC.

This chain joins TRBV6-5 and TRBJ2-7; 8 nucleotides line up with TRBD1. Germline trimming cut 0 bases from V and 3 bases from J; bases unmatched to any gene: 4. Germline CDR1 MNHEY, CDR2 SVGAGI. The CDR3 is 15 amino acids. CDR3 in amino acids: CASSYSPTGGYEQYF. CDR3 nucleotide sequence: TGTGCCAGCAGTTACTCGCCTACAGGGGGCTACGAGCAGTACTTC.

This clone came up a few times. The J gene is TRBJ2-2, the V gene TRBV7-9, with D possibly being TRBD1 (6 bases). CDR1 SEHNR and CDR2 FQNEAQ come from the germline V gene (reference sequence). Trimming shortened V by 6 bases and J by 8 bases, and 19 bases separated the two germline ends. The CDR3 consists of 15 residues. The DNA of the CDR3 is TGTGCCAGCAGGGAAGCAACAGGGTATTCAGGGGAGCTGTTTTTT. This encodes CASREATGYSGELFF.

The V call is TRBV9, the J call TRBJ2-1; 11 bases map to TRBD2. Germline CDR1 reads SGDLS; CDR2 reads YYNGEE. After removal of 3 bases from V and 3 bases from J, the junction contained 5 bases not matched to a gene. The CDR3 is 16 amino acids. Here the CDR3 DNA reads TGTGCCAGCAGCGGCCCCCTAGCGGGAGGCTACAATGAGCAGTTCTTC. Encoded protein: CASSGPLAGGYNEQFF.